These T cell receptor beta chains were read from a single sample in a study of T cell responses to AZD1222 COVID-19 vaccine. Measured with immunoSEQ multiplex PCR; TCRdb has only the in-frame clones, and not every one. The repertoire holds 95,000 to 100,000 clones, with roughly 87% as singletons. Specimen: peripheral blood, collected on day 0 of AZD1222 vaccination. Source of these receptors: an adult in good health. The CDR3 runs from the conserved cysteine through the conserved F or W. Each record gives: V gene, clone size, D gene, J gene, CDR3 protein, CDR3 DNA. The D gene is left open where the match is weak. Expanded clones are given a class, and other clones once, few, many or no size at all.

V: TRBV3-1/TRBV3-2; size: .; D: TRBD1; J: TRBJ1-2; CDR3: CASSESRGRVYGYTF; DNA: TGTGCCAGCAGCGAAAGCAGGGGGCGCGTCTATGGCTACACCTTC
V: TRBV19; size: .; D: .; J: TRBJ1-5; CDR3: CASSNREGSQPQHF; DNA: TGTGCCAGTAGTAATAGGGAGGGTAGCCAGCCCCAGCATTTT
V: TRBV3-1/TRBV3-2; size: .; D: TRBD1; J: TRBJ1-3; CDR3: CASSLGQSGNTIYF; DNA: TGTGCCAGCAGCCTGGGACAGTCTGGAAACACCATATATTTT
V: TRBV9; size: few; D: .; J: TRBJ1-1; CDR3: CASSPPSANTEAFF; DNA: TGTGCCAGCAGCCCCCCATCGGCTAACACTGAAGCTTTCTTT
V: TRBV9; size: few; D: .; J: TRBJ2-7; CDR3: CASSVAEPYEQYF; DNA: TGTGCCAGCAGCGTAGCAGAACCCTACGAGCAGTACTTC
V: TRBV19; size: .; D: .; J: TRBJ1-1; CDR3: CASRKSTGNTEAFF; DNA: TGTGCCAGTAGAAAATCGACAGGGAACACTGAAGCTTTCTTT
V: TRBV5-4; size: .; D: .; J: TRBJ2-5; CDR3: CASSLSAETQYF; DNA: TGTGCCAGCAGCTTGTCCGCGGAGACCCAGTACTTC
V: TRBV2; size: .; D: TRBD2; J: TRBJ2-1; CDR3: CASSAWREISYNEQFF; DNA: TGTGCCAGCAGTGCTTGGCGGGAGATCTCCTACAATGAGCAGTTCTTC
V: TRBV3-1/TRBV3-2; size: .; D: .; J: TRBJ1-2; CDR3: CASSQEGYGYTF; DNA: TGTGCCAGCAGCCAAGAAGGTTATGGCTACACCTTC
V: TRBV5-1; size: .; D: .; J: TRBJ1-3; CDR3: CASSLASYSGNTIYF; DNA: TGCGCCAGCAGCTTGGCGTCTTACTCTGGAAACACCATATATTTT
V: TRBV5-1; size: .; D: TRBD1; J: TRBJ1-4; CDR3: CASSKTGWNEKLFF; DNA: TGCGCCAGCAGCAAGACAGGGTGGAATGAAAAACTGTTTTTT